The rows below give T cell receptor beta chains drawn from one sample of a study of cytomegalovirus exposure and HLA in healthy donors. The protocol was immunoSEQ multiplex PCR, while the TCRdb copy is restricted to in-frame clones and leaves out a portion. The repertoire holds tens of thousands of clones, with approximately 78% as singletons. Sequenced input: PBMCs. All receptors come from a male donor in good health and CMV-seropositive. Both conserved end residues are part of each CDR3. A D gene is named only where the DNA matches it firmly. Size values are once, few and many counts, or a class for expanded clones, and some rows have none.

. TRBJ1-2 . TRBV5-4 CASSLSGGYTF TGTGCCAGCAGCTTGTCGGGTGGCTACACCTTC
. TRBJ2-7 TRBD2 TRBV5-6 CASSLGLAGGSYEQYF TGTGCCAGCAGCTTGGGACTAGCGGGGGGTTCCTACGAGCAGTACTTC
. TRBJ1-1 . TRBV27 CASSLGGASEAFF TGTGCCAGCAGTTTGGGGGGGGCCTCCGAAGCTTTCTTT
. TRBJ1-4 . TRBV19 CASSISGTLQEKLFF TGTGCCAGTAGTATATCCGGGACATTACAGGAAAAACTGTTTTTT
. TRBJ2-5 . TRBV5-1 CASSVRQDAETQYF TGCGCCAGCAGCGTCAGACAGGATGCGGAGACCCAGTACTTC
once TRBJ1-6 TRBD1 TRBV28 CASSSGTGISPLHF TGTGCCAGCAGCTCCGGGACAGGGATTTCACCCCTCCACTTT
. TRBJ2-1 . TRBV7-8 CASSPRRQRDNEQFF TGTGCCAGCAGCCCCCGCCGGCAACGGGATAATGAGCAGTTCTTC
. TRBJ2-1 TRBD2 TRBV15 CATSRDPRYTSGGPDEQFF TGTGCCACCAGCAGAGATCCCCGCTATACTAGCGGGGGGCCAGATGAGCAGTTCTTC
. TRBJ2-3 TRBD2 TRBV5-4 CASRSLAGGTDTQYF TGTGCCAGCAGGTCTCTAGCGGGAGGCACAGATACGCAGTATTTT
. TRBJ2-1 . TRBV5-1 CASSLGGPEDEQFF TGCGCCAGCAGCTTGGGGGGGCCAGAAGATGAGCAGTTCTTC